This TCR beta chain was profiled in a study of blood T cell repertoires in COVID-19. Study context: In each case, the material was cDNA or gDNA derived from T cells, B-cell-depleted T cells, or PBMCs.

Those enrolled in Seattle joined during active infection and were followed longitudinally afterward. V was cut by 4 bases and J by 3 bases, with 7 bases left in between. The CDR3 contains 13 residues. CDR1 SNHLY and CDR2 FYNNEI come from the germline V gene. This clone is labeled as medium-sized (0.01 to 0.1%). Original methodology: Estimation of nucleated cell counts relied on the amplification of reference gene primers. TCRdb's copy holds only in-frame clones and misses some; the assay was immunoSEQ multiplex PCR. That table furnishes V, J and clone size, whereas the DNA furnished D and trimming. The sample shows about 92,000 clones, around 88% of them seen only once.

The chain uses TRBV2 and TRBJ2-1; D ambiguous. This receptor was obtained from a woman aged 60-75 years with COVID-19, enrolled during active disease. The specimen sequenced was peripheral blood. The CDR3 is CASSVLVYNEQFF. Here the CDR3 DNA reads TGTGCCAGCAGTGTCTTAGTCTACAATGAGCAGTTCTTC.